This T cell receptor beta chain is from a study of T cell responses to AZD1222 COVID-19 vaccine. Across the whole study: Both about-4-week and about-12-week second-dose recipients were combined. Study results and limitations: In all cases, repertoires were sampled only after the peak T cell response. Unmutated variant regions are reportedly targeted by nearly half of spike-specific TCRs.

This CDR3 contains 15 residues. V lost 6 bases to trimming and J lost 4 bases; unmatched junction nucleotides: 8. Sequencing was performed with immunoSEQ multiplex PCR; in TCRdb, only in-frame clones are kept and a portion is missing. This table holds about 73,000 clones, approximately 90% found once. In the case of this clone: No antigen is known for it.

The J gene is TRBJ1-2, the V gene TRBV23-1; 10 nucleotides agree with TRBD1. TRBV23-1 is an open reading frame whose function is uncertain. The source material was peripheral blood, sampled on day 0 of AZD1222 vaccination. This receptor was obtained from an adult in good health. CDR3 in amino acids: CASSPFGQGVYGYTF. The CDR3 DNA reads TGCGCCAGCAGCCCCTTCGGACAGGGGGTCTATGGCTACACCTTC.